The next 32 T cell receptor beta chains were all read from a single sample in a study of cytomegalovirus exposure and HLA in healthy donors. The PCR contained 60 Vbeta and 13 Jbeta primers. Some clones are missing from TCRdb's copy, which holds only in-frame ones; the method was immunoSEQ multiplex PCR. Of more than 90,000 clones listed, approximately 80% are singletons. The specimen was PBMCs. These receptor sequences come from a woman aged 60 to 75 in good health and CMV-seronegative.

The chain employs TRBV6-5 and TRBJ1-5; D is possibly TRBD1 (6 bases). The V gene's germline CDR1 is MNHEY and CDR2 SVGAGI. With 8 bases removed from V and 1 base from J, the gap between germline ends came to 9 bases. This CDR3 is 13 amino acids long. CDR3 in DNA: TGTGCCAGCGGGGGCGAAAGCAATCAGCCCCAGCATTTT. This codes for CASGGESNQPQHF.

The V call is TRBV18, the J call TRBJ1-1; D is unclear. V was pared by 2 bases and J by 7 bases, with 17 bases between. Looked up from germline, CDR1 is KGHSH and CDR2 is LQKENI. This CDR3 spans 15 amino acids. The CDR3 sequence: CASSPYEAIGVEAFF. CDR3 coding DNA: TGTGCCAGCTCACCATATGAGGCCATCGGGGTTGAAGCTTTCTTT.

In this sample, this clone turned up a few times. The V call is TRBV14, the J call TRBJ2-1, with no clear D. The CDR3 has 12 residues. Germline loops: CDR1 SGHDN, CDR2 FVKESK. V was shortened by 0 bases and J by 9 bases, with 6 bases between the two germline ends. CDR3 bases: TGTGCCAGCAGCCAAGATCGCGTTGAGCAGTTCTTC. This sequence encodes CASSQDRVEQFF.

The chain couples TRBV2 to TRBJ1-5, with 8 bases lining up with TRBD1. The CDR3 totals 15 residues. V shed 5 bases, J shed 1 base, and the junction held 4 bases outside the gene matches. The germline V gene encodes CDR1 SNHLY and CDR2 FYNNEI. CDR3 coding DNA: TGTGCCAGCAGTCGGGACAGGTTAAGCAATCAGCCCCAGCATTTT. It encodes CASSRDRLSNQPQHF.

This sequence joins TRBV6-6 and TRBJ1-2; 8 positions match TRBD1. The CDR3 runs to 13 residues. The trim removed 6 bases at V and 8 bases at J, leaving 8 bases unmatched. Germline V gene sequence: CDR1 MNHNY, CDR2 SVGAGI (reference sequence). The CDR3 bases are TGTGCCAGCAGGGAACAGGGGGGAGAGGGCTACACCTTC. This codes for CASREQGGEGYTF.

The gene calls are TRBV6-5 and TRBJ1-1, with TRBD1 identical over 7 bases. The CDR3 extends over 15 amino acids. The V gene's germline CDR1 is MNHEY and CDR2 SVGAGI. The trim removed 0 bases at V and 1 base at J, leaving 2 bases unmatched. CDR3 in amino acids: CASSYSWTGNTEAFF. Written as DNA, the CDR3 is TGTGCCAGCAGTTACTCATGGACAGGGAACACTGAAGCTTTCTTT.

The genes are TRBV7-2 and TRBJ2-7, with TRBD2 matching 14 bases. The CDR3 sequence is 15 residues long. Trimming cost V 6 bases and J 3 bases; bases outside gene matches: 4. Germline CDR1 reads SGHTA; CDR2 reads FQGNSA. The CDR3 here is CASRDGLAGGYEQYF. As DNA, the CDR3 is TGTGCCAGCAGGGACGGACTAGCGGGAGGCTACGAGCAGTACTTC. Full variable domain (outside the CDR3, taken from reference TRBV7-2 and TRBJ2-7): GAGVSQSPSNKVTEKGKDVELRCDPISGHTALYWYRQSLGQGLEFLIYFQGNSAPDKSGLPSDRFSAERTGGSVSTLTIQRTQQEDSAVYLCASRDGLAGGYEQYFGPGTRLTVT.

This CDR3 reads CASSESGQGGYEQYF. The CDR3 nucleotides read TGCGCCAGCAGCGAATCTGGACAGGGGGGATACGAGCAGTACTTC. J is TRBJ2-7 and V is TRBV5-1, with 10 bases that match TRBD1. From germline, CDR1 is SGHRS and CDR2 YFSETQ. The CDR3 runs 15 residues. V was pared by 4 bases and J by 4 bases, with 8 bases of the junction left unmatched.

The rearrangement joins TRBV2 to TRBJ1-6, with unresolved D. This CDR3 spans 16 amino acids. V shed 8 bases and J shed 0 bases, with 14 bases lying between them. The germline V gene encodes CDR1 SNHLY and CDR2 FYNNEI. CDR3 DNA: TGTGCCAGCGCGCGAGCTGATAGCTCCTATAATTCACCCCTCCACTTT. Its protein is CASARADSSYNSPLHF. The full variable domain, completed using reference TRBV2 and TRBJ1-6, is EPEVTQTPSHQVTQMGQEVILRCVPISNHLYFYWYRQILGQKVEFLVSFYNNEISEKSEIFDDQFSVERPDGSNFTLKIRSTKLEDSAMYFCASARADSSYNSPLHFGNGTRLTVT.

The V call is TRBV7-2, the J call TRBJ2-4, with 9 nucleotides matching TRBD2. Germline CDR1 reads SGHTA; CDR2 reads FQGNSA. CDR3 length: 16 residues. J gave up 6 bases and V 5 bases, and 11 bases lay outside the gene matches. The CDR3 region is CASSAQGAGGRNIQYF. CDR3 in DNA: TGTGCCAGCAGCGCACAGGGAGCGGGAGGAAGAAACATTCAGTACTTC.

CDR3 DNA sequence: TGTGCCAGCAGCTTCGGAGTGGAGGGGGATACGCAGTATTTT. This encodes CASSFGVEGDTQYF. The J gene is TRBJ2-3, the V gene TRBV7-8; possible D gene TRBD2, 6 bases. Germline CDR1 reads SGHVS; CDR2 reads FQNEAQ. The CDR3 is 14 amino acids. The V gene lost 3 bases and the J gene lost 6 bases, with 13 bases spanning the gap.

The CDR3 bases are TGTGCCAGCAGCCCAGGAGGGAGGCCAGAGACCCAGTACTTC. Protein: CASSPGGRPETQYF. J is TRBJ2-5 and V is TRBV11-3; D is possibly TRBD2 (6 bases). V lost 5 bases and J lost 4, with 14 bases in between. The germline gives CDR1 SGHNT, CDR2 YENEEA. The CDR3 is 14 residues long.

The chain recombines TRBV30 with TRBJ1-4; TRBD1 matches at 8 bases. The CDR3 has 14 amino acids. CDR1 GTSNPN and CDR2 SVGIG come from the germline V gene (reference sequence). After removal of 3 bases from V and 7 bases from J, the junction contained 7 bases not matched to a gene. The CDR3 loop reads CAWRQGVSVEKLFF. The CDR3 DNA sequence: TGTGCCTGGAGACAGGGGGTTTCCGTTGAAAAACTGTTTTTT.

The J gene is TRBJ1-5, the V gene TRBV7-9; possibly TRBD1 for D (5 bases). This CDR3 is built from 16 residues. CDR1 and CDR2 (germline): SEHNR, FQNEAQ (reference sequence). The V end was cut by 5 bases, the J end by 0 bases, with 14 bases between. Here the CDR3 reads CASSLREGNSNQPQHF. CDR3 sequence (DNA): TGTGCCAGCAGCCTCAGGGAGGGGAATAGCAATCAGCCCCAGCATTTT.

As concerns this clone: At one boundary the junction diverges from the germline segment, which might be a read error. The rearrangement uses TRBV7-8 and TRBJ2-2; tentative D call: TRBD2 (5 bases). CDR3 size: 13 residues. Looked up from germline, CDR1 is SGHVS and CDR2 is FQNEAQ. CDR3 coding DNA: TGTGCCAGCAGTTTAGCGCGCACCGGGGAGCTGTTTTTT. It codes for CASSLARTGELFF.

In DNA form, the CDR3 reads TGTGCCAGCAGTTATGTGGGGGGGTCCACTGAAGCTTTCTTT. Amino acid sequence: CASSYVGGSTEAFF. The rearrangement uses TRBV6-6 and TRBJ1-1; tentatively, D is TRBD1 (5 bases). This CDR3 region has 14 residues. The germline CDR1 and CDR2 sequences are MNHNY and SVGAGI (reference sequence). V lost 3 bases and J 4 bases, leaving 12 bases between the germline ends.

The DNA of the CDR3 is TGTGCCAGCAGATCCGGACAGGGTGGTCAGCCCCAGCATTTT. This encodes CASRSGQGGQPQHF. J is TRBJ1-5 and V is TRBV28, with TRBD1 matching 8 bases. From germline, CDR1 is MDHEN and CDR2 SYDVKM. CDR3 size: 14 residues. V lost 6 bases to trimming and J lost 6 bases; unmatched junction nucleotides: 7. Variable domain in full (rest from reference TRBV28 and TRBJ1-5): DVKVTQSSRYLVKRTGEKVFLECVQDMDHENMFWYRQDPGLGLRLIYFSYDVKMKEKGDIPEGYSVSREKKERFSLILESASTNQTSMYLCASRSGQGGQPQHFGDGTRLSIL.

The chain couples TRBV5-4 to TRBJ1-2; D may be TRBD1 (5 bases). The V and J ends lost 0 bases and 4 bases respectively, with 16 bases between them. The V gene's germline CDR1 is SGHNT and CDR2 YYREEE (reference sequence). The CDR3 has 16 amino acids. This chain's CDR3 is CASSLGLMTAVYGYTF. CDR3 bases: TGTGCCAGCAGCTTGGGATTAATGACAGCCGTCTATGGCTACACCTTC.

This chain connects TRBV30 to TRBJ1-1, with a weak D call TRBD1 (5 bases). Germline V gene sequence: CDR1 GTSNPN, CDR2 SVGIG (reference sequence). The CDR3 runs 12 residues. The V and J ends lost 3 bases and 7 bases respectively, with 12 bases between them. CDR3 coding DNA: TGTGCCTGGAGCCCTAGGGGCAGTGAAGCTTTCTTT. This sequence encodes CAWSPRGSEAFF.

The chain couples TRBV10-1 to TRBJ2-1; TRBD2 is a possible D gene (7 bases). The CDR3 spans 16 residues. Germline CDR1 is WNHNN and CDR2 is SYGVQD (reference sequence). The V end was cut by 1 base, the J end by 3 bases, with 13 bases between. The CDR3 nucleotides read TGCGCCAGCAGTGAGTTCGGGGGGCTGAACTACAATGAGCAGTTCTTC. Its protein is CASSEFGGLNYNEQFF.

The CDR3 loop is CASSERGGPYEQYF. The CDR3 DNA reads TGTGCCAGCAGTGAGCGGGGGGGCCCATACGAGCAGTACTTC. The chain has TRBV25-1 and TRBJ2-7, with 9 bases matching TRBD2. Germline-derived CDR1 and CDR2 are MGHDK and SYGVNS. V was pared by 3 bases and J by 4 bases, with 4 bases of the junction left unmatched. The CDR3 totals 14 residues.

This clone has just a few counts. The rearrangement uses TRBV6-5 and TRBJ2-5; 9 bases fit TRBD2. The J segment lost 5 bases and the V segment lost 0 bases, leaving 4 bases of the junction unmatched. CDR3 length: 15 amino acids. Germline V gives CDR1 MNHEY, CDR2 SVGAGI. CDR3 bases: TGTGCCAGCAGTTACTCGTGGCGGGGGGGGGAGACCCAGTACTTC. This translates into CASSYSWRGGETQYF.

The chain uses TRBV5-1 and TRBJ2-1; D not resolved. Germline loops: CDR1 SGHRS, CDR2 YFSETQ. Trimming took 0 bases from V and 0 from J, leaving 10 bases between them. The CDR3 sequence is 16 residues long. The CDR3 DNA is TGCGCCAGCAGCTTGGTCTCGATGAGCTCCTACAATGAGCAGTTCTTC. Translated, it gives CASSLVSMSSYNEQFF.

The V gene is TRBV19, the J gene TRBJ1-5, with 7 bases identical to TRBD1. CDR1 LNHDA and CDR2 SQIVND come from the germline V gene (reference sequence). The CDR3 loop spans 16 amino acids. The ends lost 7 bases at V and 3 bases at J; junction bases unmatched: 12. The CDR3 nucleotides read TGTGCCAGTACTCGGGTAGGTACAGGGGACAATCAGCCCCAGCATTTT. It codes for CASTRVGTGDNQPQHF.

The chain carries TRBV5-1 and TRBJ2-7; 7 bases agree with TRBD2. The CDR3 length is 14 residues. CDR1 SGHRS and CDR2 YFSETQ come from the germline V gene. V was clipped by 0 bases and J by 3 bases; unmatched bases: 3. CDR3 nucleotide sequence: TGCGCCAGCAGCTTGGTTACGGGAGGCTACGAGCAGTACTTC. It encodes CASSLVTGGYEQYF.

The V and J genes are TRBV4-3 and TRBJ2-7, with 9 bases matching TRBD2. The CDR3 has 16 amino acids. The ends lost 3 bases at V and 1 base at J; junction bases unmatched: 7. CDR1 is LGHNA, CDR2 YSLEER, per germline. This CDR3 reads CASSHPGLASSYEQYF. The CDR3 region has the DNA TGCGCCAGCAGCCATCCTGGACTAGCGTCTTCCTACGAGCAGTACTTC.

V and J are TRBV5-4 and TRBJ2-5; tentatively, D is TRBD2 (6 bases). Trimming took 3 bases from V and 2 from J, leaving 17 bases between them. The CDR3 is made up of 16 amino acids. Germline lookup yields CDR1 SGHNT and CDR2 YYREEE (reference sequence). The CDR3 bases are TGTGCCAGCAGCTCCCCCACCGGGACTCAACAAGAGACCCAGTACTTC. Protein: CASSSPTGTQQETQYF.

This chain links TRBV30 with TRBJ1-5; TRBD1 might be the D (5 bases). Germline-derived CDR1 and CDR2 are GTSNPN and SVGIG (reference sequence). The CDR3 is made up of 15 amino acids. Between the trimmed V and J ends, which lost 5 bases and 6 bases, there was a span of 20 bases. CDR3 in DNA: TGTGCCTGGGGAGTCGGGCCGGGGAGGGGTCAGCCCCAGCATTTT. Translation: CAWGVGPGRGQPQHF.

In nucleotides, the CDR3 is TGTGCCATCAGCGGACAGGGTTCCACCGGGGAGCTGTTTTTT. The encoded protein is CAISGQGSTGELFF. This rearrangement joins TRBV10-3 to TRBJ2-2; 8 bases line up with TRBD1. Germline lookup yields CDR1 ENHRY and CDR2 SYGVKD. The CDR3 contains 14 residues. The V gene end was trimmed by 6 bases and the J gene end by 4 bases; junction bases not matched to a gene: 4.

The genes are TRBV4-1 and TRBJ1-4, with 10 nucleotides matching TRBD1. V trimming: 0 bases; J trimming: 8 bases; junction bases outside the gene matches: 9. The CDR3 is 17 amino acids. Looked up from germline, CDR1 is MGHRA and CDR2 is YSYEKL. Here the CDR3 reads CASSQDRGTGVREKLFF. CDR3 DNA sequence: TGCGCCAGCAGCCAAGATCGGGGGACAGGGGTGAGGGAAAAACTGTTTTTT.

The table lists this clone with a count of one. The CDR3 here is CASSRHNEQYF. As DNA, the CDR3 is TGTGCCAGCAGCCGTCACAACGAGCAGTACTTC. V usage is TRBV6-5 and J usage is TRBJ2-7, with D uncertain. The CDR3 has 11 residues. Trimming cost V 6 bases and J 5 bases, with 8 bases left between them. Looked up from germline, CDR1 is MNHEY and CDR2 is SVGAGI.

The rearrangement joins TRBV12-5 to TRBJ1-4, with D tentatively TRBD1 (6 bases). The CDR3 is made up of 14 amino acids. Germline CDR1 and CDR2: LGHNT and FRNRAP. Trimming took 3 bases from V and 6 from J, leaving 11 bases between them. The CDR3 nucleotides are TGTGCTAGTGGTTTTGGGGGGGCCGATGAAAAACTGTTTTTT. It translates to CASGFGGADEKLFF.